Sequencing of this T cell receptor (beta chain) was carried out in a study of STAT5B mutations in CD4+ large granular lymphocyte leukemia. The study's findings and limits: Main leukemic clonotypes were patient-specific, but roughly 23% appeared at low frequency elsewhere.

On this clone itself: Its antigen is currently unknown.

This was a survey-level run. Only in-frame clones appear in the TCRdb table, and some are missing; sequencing was by immunoSEQ multiplex PCR. The table has approximately 33,000 clones, 69% seen once. CDR1 is SGHNT and CDR2 is YYREEE in the germline V gene (reference sequence). The CDR3 has 15 residues. Losses at the gene ends were 0 bases for V and 6 bases for J; bases not matched to a gene: 4. This receptor was obtained from a human donor in good health. The V call is TRBV5-4, the J call TRBJ2-1; 9 bases fit TRBD2. The sequencing sample was made of CD4+ T cells from blood buffy coats. This CDR3 is CASSLAERGANEQFF. The CDR3 bases are TGTGCCAGCAGCTTGGCCGAGCGGGGGGCCAATGAGCAGTTCTTC.